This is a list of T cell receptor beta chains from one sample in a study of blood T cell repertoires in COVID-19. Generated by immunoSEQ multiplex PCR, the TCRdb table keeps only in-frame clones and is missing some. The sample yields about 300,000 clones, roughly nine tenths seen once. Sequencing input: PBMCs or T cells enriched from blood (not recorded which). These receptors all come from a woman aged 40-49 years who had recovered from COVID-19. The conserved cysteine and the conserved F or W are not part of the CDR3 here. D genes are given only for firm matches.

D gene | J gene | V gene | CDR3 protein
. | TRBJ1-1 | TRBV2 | ASSEAVRQENTEAF
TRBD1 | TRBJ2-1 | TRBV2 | ASKGTGENEQF
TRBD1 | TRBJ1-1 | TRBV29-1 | SVRRGLGTEAF
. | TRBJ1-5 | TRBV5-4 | ASSNKPGSNQPQH
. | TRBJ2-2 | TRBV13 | ASSFSAGELF
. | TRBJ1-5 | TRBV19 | ASKRHPNQPQH
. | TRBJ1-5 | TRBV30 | AWSGRDGAQH
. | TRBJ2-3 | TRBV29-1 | SSGLRQARMEQY
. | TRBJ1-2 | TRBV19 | ASSQDRNYGYT
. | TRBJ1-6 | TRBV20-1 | SASSQYNSPLH
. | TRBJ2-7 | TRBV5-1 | ASSLEAGQSSYEQY
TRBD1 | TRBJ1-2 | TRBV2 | ASSARQGDYGYT
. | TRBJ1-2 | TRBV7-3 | ASSPDRNYGYT
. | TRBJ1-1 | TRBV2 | ASNLDRTNTEAF
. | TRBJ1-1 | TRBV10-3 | AISEVDRAPNGAF
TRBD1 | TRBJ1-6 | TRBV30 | AGLRQGLSYNSPLH
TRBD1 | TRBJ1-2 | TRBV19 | ASSVNRGRLAGRSYGYT
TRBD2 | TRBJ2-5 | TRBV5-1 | ASSVNIAGGETQY
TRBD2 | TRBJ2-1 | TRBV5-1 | ASSGWGLAGNEQF
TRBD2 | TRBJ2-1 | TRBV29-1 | SVPSGRTQYEQF
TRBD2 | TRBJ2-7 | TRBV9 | ASSPLGGRSYEQY
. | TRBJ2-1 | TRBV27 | ASSPYREPYNEQF
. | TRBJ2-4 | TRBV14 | ASSQGVGVAKNIQY